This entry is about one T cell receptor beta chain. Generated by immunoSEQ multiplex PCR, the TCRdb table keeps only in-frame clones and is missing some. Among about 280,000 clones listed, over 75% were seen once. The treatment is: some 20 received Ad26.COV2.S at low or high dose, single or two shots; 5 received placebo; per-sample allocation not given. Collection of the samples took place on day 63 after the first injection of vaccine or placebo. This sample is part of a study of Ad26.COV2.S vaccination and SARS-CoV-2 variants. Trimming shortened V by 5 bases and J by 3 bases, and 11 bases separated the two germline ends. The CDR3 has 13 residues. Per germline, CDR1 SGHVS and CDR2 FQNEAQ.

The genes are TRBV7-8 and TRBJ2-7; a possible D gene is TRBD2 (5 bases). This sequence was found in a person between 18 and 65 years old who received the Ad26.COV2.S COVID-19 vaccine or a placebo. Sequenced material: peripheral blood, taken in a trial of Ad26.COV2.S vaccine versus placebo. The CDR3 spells CASSPHGNYEQYF. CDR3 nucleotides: TGTGCCAGCAGCCCTCACGGGAACTACGAGCAGTACTTC.